This paragraph covers one TCR beta chain sequence. This entry belongs to a study of T cell repertoires in cytomegalovirus infection. CDR1 is DFQATT and CDR2 is SNEGSKA in the germline V gene (reference sequence). The CDR3 is made up of 15 amino acids. V lost 4 bases and J lost 1, with 15 bases in between. TCRdb redid the calling of the reads with MiXCR, one entry per CDR3 protein. The profile shows around 740,000 distinct CDR3 sequences, 35% of them singletons. This sequence originates from a human donor in good health (CMV status not recorded). Some clones in this sample may be carry-over from other donors' samples. The chain carries TRBV20-1 and TRBJ2-3; the D gene is possibly TRBD1 (5 bases). Specimen: PBMCs. The CDR3 sequence is CSATKPQGGTDTQYF. For the CDR3, the DNA is TGCAGTGCTACTAAACCCCAGGGCGGCACAGATACGCAGTATTTT.